This TCR beta chain was identified in a study of blood T cells in healthy people across ages. Sample-barcoded 5' priming and a J-beta primer mix drove a second PCR of about 7 to 12 cycles. Every single cDNA molecule received a tag from a template-switch adaptor with 12 random nucleotides. TCRdb re-analysed the 5' RACE reads in MiXCR, keeping a single row per CDR3 protein. Here the sample spans about 1.5 million distinct CDR3 sequences, approximately 43% being singletons. Donors were systemically healthy Caucasian individuals from Russia aged roughly 6 to 100 years. In the case of this clonotype: Its antigen is unidentified.

Whole-study results and caveats: It was not possible, with unsorted PBMCs, to conclusively compare naive and antigen-experienced cells.

This receptor was taken from a woman aged 18-29 years in good health. The specimen sequenced was blood.

The CDR3 reads CASSKEKRFF. DNA of the CDR3: TGTGCCAGCAGCAAGGAGAAACGGTTCTTC. V gene TRBV21-1 combines with J gene TRBJ2-1. TRBV21-1 is a pseudogene locus. CDR3 length: 10 residues.